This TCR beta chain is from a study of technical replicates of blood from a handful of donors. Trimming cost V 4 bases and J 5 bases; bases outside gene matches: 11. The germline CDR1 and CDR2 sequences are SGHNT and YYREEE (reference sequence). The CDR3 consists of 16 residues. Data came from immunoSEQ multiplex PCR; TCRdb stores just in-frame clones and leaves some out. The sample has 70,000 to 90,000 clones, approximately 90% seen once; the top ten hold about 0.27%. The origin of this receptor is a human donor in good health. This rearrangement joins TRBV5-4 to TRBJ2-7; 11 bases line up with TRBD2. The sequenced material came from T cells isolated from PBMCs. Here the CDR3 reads CASSIGALAGGHEQYF. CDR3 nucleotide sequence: TGTGCCAGCAGCATCGGGGCTCTAGCGGGGGGTCACGAGCAGTACTTC.